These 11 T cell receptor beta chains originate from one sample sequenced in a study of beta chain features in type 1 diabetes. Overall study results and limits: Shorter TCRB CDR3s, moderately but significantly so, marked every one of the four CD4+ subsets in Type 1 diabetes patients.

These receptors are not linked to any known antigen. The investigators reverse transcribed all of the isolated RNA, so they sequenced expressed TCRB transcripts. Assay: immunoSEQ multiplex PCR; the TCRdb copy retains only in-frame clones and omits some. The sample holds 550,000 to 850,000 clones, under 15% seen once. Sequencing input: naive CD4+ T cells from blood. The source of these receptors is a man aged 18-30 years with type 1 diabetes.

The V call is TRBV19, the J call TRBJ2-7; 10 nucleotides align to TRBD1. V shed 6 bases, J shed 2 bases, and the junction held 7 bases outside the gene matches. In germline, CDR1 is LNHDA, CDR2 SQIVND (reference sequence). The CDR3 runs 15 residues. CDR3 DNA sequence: TGTGCCAGTAGCTCTCCCGGGACAGGGGCCTACGAGCAGTACTTC. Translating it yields CASSSPGTGAYEQYF.

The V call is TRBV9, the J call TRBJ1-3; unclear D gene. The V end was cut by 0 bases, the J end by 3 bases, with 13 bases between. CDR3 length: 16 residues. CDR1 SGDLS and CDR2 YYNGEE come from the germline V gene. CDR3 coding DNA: TGTGCCAGCAGCGTAGAGGGCCGTTTCTTTGGAAACACCATATATTTT. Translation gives CASSVEGRFFGNTIYF.

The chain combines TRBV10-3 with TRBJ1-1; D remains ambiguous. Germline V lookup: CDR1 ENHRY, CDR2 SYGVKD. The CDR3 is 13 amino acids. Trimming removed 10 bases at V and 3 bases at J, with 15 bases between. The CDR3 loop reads CASTNKEDTEAFF. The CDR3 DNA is TGTGCCAGCACCAACAAGGAGGACACTGAAGCTTTCTTT.

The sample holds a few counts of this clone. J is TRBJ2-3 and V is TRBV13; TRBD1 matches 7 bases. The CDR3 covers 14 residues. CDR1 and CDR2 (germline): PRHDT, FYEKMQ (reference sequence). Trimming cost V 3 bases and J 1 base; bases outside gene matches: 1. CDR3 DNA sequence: TGTGCCAGCAGCTTCGGGACAGGCACAGATACGCAGTATTTT. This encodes CASSFGTGTDTQYF.

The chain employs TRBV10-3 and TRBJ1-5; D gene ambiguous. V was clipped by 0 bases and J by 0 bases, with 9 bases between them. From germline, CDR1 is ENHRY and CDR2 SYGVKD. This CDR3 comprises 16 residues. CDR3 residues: CAISESMYGSNQPQHF. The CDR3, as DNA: TGTGCCATCAGTGAGTCGATGTACGGTAGCAATCAGCCCCAGCATTTT.

The CDR3 sequence: CASRLTGAPGGQYF. Written as DNA, the CDR3 is TGTGCCAGTAGGCTCACCGGGGCCCCTGGAGGGCAGTACTTC. The chain joins TRBV19 to TRBJ2-7; D may match TRBD1 or TRBD2 (5 bases each). V lost 6 bases to trimming and J lost 9 bases, with 21 bases between them. This CDR3 is built from 14 residues. Looked up from germline, CDR1 is LNHDA and CDR2 is SQIVND (reference sequence).

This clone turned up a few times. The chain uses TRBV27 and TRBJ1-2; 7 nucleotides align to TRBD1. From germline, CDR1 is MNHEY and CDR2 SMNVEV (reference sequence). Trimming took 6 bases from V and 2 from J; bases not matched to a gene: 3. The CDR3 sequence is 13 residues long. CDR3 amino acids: CASRQTGNYGYTF. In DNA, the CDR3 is TGTGCCAGCAGGCAGACAGGGAACTATGGCTACACCTTC.

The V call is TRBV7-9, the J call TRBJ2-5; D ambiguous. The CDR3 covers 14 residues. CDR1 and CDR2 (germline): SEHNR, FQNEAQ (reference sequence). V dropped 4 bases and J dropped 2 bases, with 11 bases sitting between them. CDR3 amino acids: CASSSPGWQETQYF. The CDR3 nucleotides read TGTGCCAGCAGCTCCCCGGGTTGGCAAGAGACCCAGTACTTC.

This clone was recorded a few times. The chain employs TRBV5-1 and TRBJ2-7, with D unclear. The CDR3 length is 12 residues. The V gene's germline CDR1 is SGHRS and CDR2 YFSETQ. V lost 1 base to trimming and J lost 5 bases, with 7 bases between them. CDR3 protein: CASSLRQDEQYF. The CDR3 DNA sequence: TGCGCCAGCAGCTTGCGCCAAGACGAGCAGTACTTC.

The CDR3 nucleotides read TGCAGCGTTGGACAGAACCTGAACACTGAAGCTTTCTTT. This sequence encodes CSVGQNLNTEAFF. The rearrangement links TRBV29-1 to TRBJ1-1; weak D call: TRBD1 (5 bases). Per germline, CDR1 SQVTM and CDR2 ANQGSEA. Trimming took 4 bases from V and 0 from J, leaving 9 bases between them. The CDR3 covers 13 residues.

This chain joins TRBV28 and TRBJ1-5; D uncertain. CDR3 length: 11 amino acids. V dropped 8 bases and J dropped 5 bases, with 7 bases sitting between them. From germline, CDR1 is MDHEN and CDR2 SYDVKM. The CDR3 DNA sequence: TGTGCCAGCGCGAATCATCAGCCCCAGCATTTT. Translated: CASANHQPQHF.